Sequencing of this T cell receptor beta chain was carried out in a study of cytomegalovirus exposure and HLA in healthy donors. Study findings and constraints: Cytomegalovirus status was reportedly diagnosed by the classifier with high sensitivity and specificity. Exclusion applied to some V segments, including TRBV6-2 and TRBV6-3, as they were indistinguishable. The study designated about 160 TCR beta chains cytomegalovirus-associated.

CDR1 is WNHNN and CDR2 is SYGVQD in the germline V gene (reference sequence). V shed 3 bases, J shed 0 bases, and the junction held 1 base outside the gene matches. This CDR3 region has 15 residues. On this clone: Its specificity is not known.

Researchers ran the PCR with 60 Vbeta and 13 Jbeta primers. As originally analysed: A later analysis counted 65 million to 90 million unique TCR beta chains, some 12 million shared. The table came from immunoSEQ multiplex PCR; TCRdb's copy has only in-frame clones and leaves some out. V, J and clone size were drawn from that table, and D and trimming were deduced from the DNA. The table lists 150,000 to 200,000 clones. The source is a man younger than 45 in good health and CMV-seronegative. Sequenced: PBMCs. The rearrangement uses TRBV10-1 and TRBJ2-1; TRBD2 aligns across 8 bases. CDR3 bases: TGCGCCAGCAGTGATAGCGGGATCTCCTACAATGAGCAGTTCTTC. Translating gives CASSDSGISYNEQFF.